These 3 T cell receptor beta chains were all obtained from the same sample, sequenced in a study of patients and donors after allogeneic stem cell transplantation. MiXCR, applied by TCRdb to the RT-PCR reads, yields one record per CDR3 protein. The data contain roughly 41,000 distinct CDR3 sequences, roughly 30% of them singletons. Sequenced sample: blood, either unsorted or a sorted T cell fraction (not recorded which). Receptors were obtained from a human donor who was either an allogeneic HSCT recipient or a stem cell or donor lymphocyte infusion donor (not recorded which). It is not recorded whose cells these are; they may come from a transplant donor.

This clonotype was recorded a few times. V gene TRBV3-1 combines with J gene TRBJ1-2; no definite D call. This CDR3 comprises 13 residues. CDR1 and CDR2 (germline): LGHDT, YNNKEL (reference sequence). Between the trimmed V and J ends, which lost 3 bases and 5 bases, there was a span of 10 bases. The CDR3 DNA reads TGTGCCAGCAGCCATCAGACAACATATGGCTACACCTTC. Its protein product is CASSHQTTYGYTF.

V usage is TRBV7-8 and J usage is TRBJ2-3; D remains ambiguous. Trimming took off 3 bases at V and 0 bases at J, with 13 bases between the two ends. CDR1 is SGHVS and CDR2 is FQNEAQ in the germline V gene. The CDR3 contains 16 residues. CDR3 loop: CASSFRLVTSTDTQYF. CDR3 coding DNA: TGTGCCAGCAGCTTCCGTCTAGTCACTAGCACAGATACGCAGTATTTT.

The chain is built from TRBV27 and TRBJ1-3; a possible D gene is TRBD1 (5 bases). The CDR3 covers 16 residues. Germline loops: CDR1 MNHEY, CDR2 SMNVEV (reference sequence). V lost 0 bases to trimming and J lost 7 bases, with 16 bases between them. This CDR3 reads CASSLSPFRARNTIYF. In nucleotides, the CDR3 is TGTGCCAGCAGTTTATCGCCGTTCAGGGCTCGGAACACCATATATTTT.